The present entry profiles one T cell receptor beta chain with its context. This clone turned up a few times. Its cognate antigen has yet to be identified. Base qualities are missing; no much larger clone stands one base away. Receptors were amplified or captured by the immunoSEQ multiplex PCR assay. For the multiplex PCR, a mixture combining 60 forward primers for TCR Vbeta segments and 13 reverse primers for TCR Jbeta segments was used. Amplification of the CDR3 region of rearranged TCR beta genes was performed with a multiplex PCR assay on genomic DNA. The amplified TCR beta libraries were sequenced on the Illumina HiSeq System as 87-base-pair reads. From the authors' description of their analysis: A later analysis tallied tens of millions of unique TCR beta chains across the 640 or so repertoires, and some 10 million of those chains were shared by two or more donors. To remove PCR and sequencing errors, raw reads were error-corrected and collapsed into unique sequences using a nearest-neighbor algorithm that merged closely related sequences. CDR3 sequences were aligned to IMGT reference sequences to assign V, D and J gene segments. For a sequence to be retained, a match of at least six nucleotides was required to both a V gene segment and a J gene segment. Rearrangements were called productive when the CDR3 lacked stop codons and stayed in frame with V and J; all others were non-productive. Following IMGT convention, CDR3 was defined as the stretch from the second conserved V-encoded cysteine up to the conserved J-encoded phenylalanine. The earlier analysis of fewer than 700 of the donors excluded sequences that lacked an unambiguous match to a single V gene segment. In an earlier analysis of approximately 560 of the donors, a V segment was called functional when productive rearrangements were above 56.7%, and segregating when the standard deviation between donors exceeded 5%. To diagnose cytomegalovirus status from the catalog of TCR beta chain sequences, a statistical classification framework was built. In a later analysis, TCR nucleotide sequences were compared against IMGT/GENE-DB human TR gene sequences so that V and J genes could be assigned. Using the TCRdist pipeline, a later analysis assigned CDR3 sequences along with most-parsimonious VDJ recombination scenarios. In a later analysis, each TCR beta chain was defined by its CDR3 amino acid sequence together with its V-gene family, and reads lacking a unique V-gene family were excluded. A later analysis removed several hundred highly shared, low-generation-probability nucleotide sequences to deal with suspected cross-contamination and a sequencing artifact. In a later analysis, a clonal expansion index for each public chain was calculated from normalized within-repertoire ranks of inferred template counts. Generation probabilities in a later analysis came from a VDJ recombination model fitted to out-of-frame rearrangements, and those results were checked against IGoR. In a later analysis, TCR-TCR, TCR-HLA and TCR-CMV co-occurrence was scored with hypergeometric tests, and a repertoire-size bias correction was applied to TCR pairs. To estimate false discovery rates, a later analysis permuted the HLA or CMV assignments 20 times. A later analysis grouped co-occurring TCRs with DBSCAN, adding TCRdist sequence similarity when clustering within HLA-allele-positive subsets. Repertoires with fewer than 30,000 or more than 120,000 public chains, plus five repertoires with anomalous nucleotide sharing, were excluded from co-occurrence clustering. TCRdb re-hosts the immuneACCESS table, in-frame sequences only. Its copies lack some clones; in the studies checked, an unresolved V gene accounts for under half of them, and the cause for the rest is not known. Clone size and V and J calls were adopted from that table, with D and trimming inferred from the DNA. The sample table records roughly 100,000 clones; around 15% of these occur just once. Of the sample, over 0.8% falls within the top ten clones.

The cohort was made up of 666 healthy bone marrow donors. All cohort members were sampled while nominally healthy, although unrecorded immune exposures were likely present. The donor was CMV seronegative and was included in the group of several hundred seronegative cohort members. Each donor provided a peripheral blood sample, and peripheral blood mononuclear cells were used for TCR beta sequencing. Genomic DNA extraction from the blood cell samples was performed with the Qiagen DNeasy Blood Extraction Kit. V has 4 bases trimmed and J has 2 bases trimmed; junction bases matching no gene number 5. CDR1 and CDR2 (ENHRY, SYGVKD) derive from the germline V gene. The CDR3, from cysteine to phenylalanine, totals 16 residues. CDR3 DNA only is kept here, 48 bases in frame from base 1. This sample was taken from a study of cytomegalovirus exposure and HLA in healthy donors (dated by TCRdb to 2015 to 2018). Broadly, across the study: An earlier analysis of a few hundred of the donors reported 276 Gb of sequence data and some 110 million unique TCR beta sequences obtained from around 180 million T cells. HLA typing included class I and class II loci at four-digit resolution. Rather than drawing on any new phenotypic data, the later analysis identified candidate immune exposures from TCR beta sequences and the way those sequences occurred across donors. The study aimed to test whether cataloging public T cell receptors could reveal signatures of past pathogen exposure. A separate validation cohort of 90 to 150 different subjects was used in addition to the approximately 640-subject first cohort. Across 300 to 500 genotyped donors of the cohort, an average of about 240,000 unique TCR beta nucleotide sequences per donor were sequenced, and about a sixth of those sequences were non-productive. All discovery cohort repertoires had been generated using a single sequencing platform. To predict cytomegalovirus infection status, the study combined high-throughput TCR immunosequencing, statistical association of individual TCRs with disease status, and machine learning. Using immunosequencing, the study profiled T cell repertoires from about 610 subjects and related those repertoires to cytomegalovirus serostatus. In a later analysis, previously published TCR beta repertoires from some 640 donors were re-analyzed and high-resolution HLA genotyping was added so that TCR occurrence patterns could be studied. A handful of DR-DQ haplotypes were handled as single units for association and clustering because linkage in the cohort was strong. The number of typed donors differed by locus: roughly 629-630 for A, B, C, DRB1 and DQB1; 500 to 550 for DQA1; 606 for DPA1; and 400 to 480 for DPB1. Alongside the repertoire data, information on donor age, sex, ethnicity and CMV serostatus was compiled. Of the roughly 390 genotyped donors, 75% to 85% were placed in the genetic ancestry cluster associated with self-reported Caucasian donors. Roughly 300 gigabases of sequencing data and approximately 91 million unique TCR sequences made up an early release that covered several hundred HLA-typed donors. An earlier analysis of approximately 500 of the donors applied high-throughput TCR beta sequencing to assess whether each TCR beta V gene segment acted as functional or pseudogenic. In a later genetic analysis, genome-wide SNP genotypes for about three fifths of the 666 donors were used, and that subset was treated as a discovery cohort.

Results the study describes overall, beyond this receptor: The cohort was sequenced for TCR beta chains only, and without alpha or paired-chain data the features that could be detected were limited. Sequencing depth was assumed to be roughly uniform across donors in the presence/absence analyses, though that assumption may not hold. In a later genetic analysis, a missense DCLRE1C variant was associated with V-gene and J-gene trimming of TCR beta chains, and the association was replicated in an independent cohort. Three of the identified cytomegalovirus-associated TCR beta chains were confirmed in vitro to be specific for cytomegalovirus antigens. The classifier was reported to diagnose cytomegalovirus status with high specificity and sensitivity in both the original and validation cohorts. A later analysis found that TCR association rates varied across HLA loci, with DRB1 alleles showing the most associated TCRs and HLA-C alleles the fewest. In an earlier analysis of some 500 of the donors, most TCR beta V segments were observed in productive rearrangements about 87% or about 30% of the time, broadly matching IMGT annotations. In a later analysis, HLA-associated TCR beta chains were found to be more clonally expanded and to have lower generation probabilities than equally common non-associated chains. The authors suggested that the approach could potentially be extended to other disease states and immunological phenotypes. According to a later analysis, most CMV-associated TCR beta chains appeared to be HLA-restricted, and the HLA associations seemed to be driven largely by CMV exposure. Because counts were too low, 15 to 20 rarely observed V segments, including chromosome 9 orphons, were left out of the earlier analysis of 587 of the donors. According to a later genetic analysis, donors in an Asian-associated ancestry cluster had fewer N-insertions in productive TCRs than the approximately 630-donor mean. Because the 87-base-pair reads could not distinguish some IMGT-functional V segments, including TRBV6-2 and TRBV6-3, those segments were excluded. A cluster of highly shared sequence variants was judged likely to represent a technical artifact of the sequencing pipeline. The study gave a list of some 150 TCR beta chains associated with cytomegalovirus. Because HLA typing was unavailable for some donors at each locus, only the typed subset was used in association tests. Correlated functional status among segregating V segments might reflect linkage disequilibrium, but an unknown experimental factor could not be ruled out. According to a later analysis, parvovirus B19, influenza, CMV and Epstein-Barr virus appeared linked to several top co-occurrence clusters. Specific HLA alleles were associated with roughly 16,000 TCR beta sequences at a false discovery rate of 0.05 in a later analysis. A further reported finding was that TCR beta sequences accurately predicted the HLA-A and HLA-B alleles for most subjects in the first cohort. When HLA alleles, especially DR and DQ, strongly co-occurred, TCR associations were difficult to assign to individual alleles. Immune exposure information for the cohort was limited to CMV serostatus. Most TCR sequences were seen in very few donors, while some public TCRs were found in many individuals.

Specimen: PBMCs. The receptor was isolated from a female donor in good health and CMV-seronegative. The V and J segments used are TRBV10-3 and TRBJ2-3; 11 central nucleotides agree with TRBD2. The CDR3 protein is CAISGSSGGATDTQYF. DNA sequence: TGTGCCATCAGTGGTAGTAGCGGGGGGGCCACAGATACGCAGTATTTT.